The 8 T cell receptor beta chains presented below share a single source sample, sequenced in a study of T cell changes during pregnancy in multiple sclerosis (dated by TCRdb to between 2017 and 2020). Libraries were made using the immunoSEQ multiplex PCR assay. TCRdb stores this immuneACCESS table with in-frame sequences only. Part of the clones is absent; in the studies checked, under half of the shortfall reflects unresolved V genes, and no reason is known for the rest. The sample has over 65,000 clones on record, about 89% of them singletons. The ten most abundant clones make up approximately 0.84% of the sample. The sequences come from peripheral blood, collected in the second trimester of pregnancy. The receptors stem from a female donor with multiple sclerosis, enrolled in a pregnancy study.

V usage is TRBV7-2 and J usage is TRBJ1-2; D perhaps matches TRBD1 (5 bases). CDR3 length equals 12 residues. Germline values: CDR1 SGHTA, CDR2 FQGNSA. Trimming left V 2 bases short and J 7 bases short, with 8 bases between. CDR3 in amino acids: CASSLRGGGYTF. The CDR3 nucleotides are TGTGCCAGCAGCTTAAGGGGAGGTGGCTACACCTTC.

This clone was detected only once. Other DNA sequences in this specimen translate into the identical CDR3. The V and J genes are TRBV18 and TRBJ1-2; 9 bases match TRBD1. CDR1 and CDR2 (germline): KGHSH, LQKENI. This CDR3 is built from 14 residues. With 3 bases clipped from V and 4 bases from J, the junction kept 3 bases outside the gene matches. The CDR3 DNA follows: TGTGCCAGCTCACCCGGGACAGGGACCTATGGCTACACCTTC. This translates into CASSPGTGTYGYTF.

As concerns this clone: Compared with germline, one end of the junction differs, possibly owing to a read error. The CDR3 region has the DNA TGTGCTAGCAGCTTAGGAAGACAGTCCTACGAGCAGTACTTC. This sequence encodes CASSLGRQSYEQYF. This chain links TRBV7-7 with TRBJ2-7; D possibly corresponds to TRBD1 (5 bases). CDR3 length: 14 amino acids. The germline CDR1 and CDR2 sequences are SSHAT and FNYEAQ (reference sequence). Full variable domain (missing parts from reference TRBV7-7 and TRBJ2-7): GAGVSQSPRYKVTKRGQDVTLRCDPISSHATLYWYQQALGQGPEFLTYFNYEAQPDKSGLPSDRFSAERPEGSISTLTIQRTEQRDSAMYRCASSLGRQSYEQYFGPGTRLTVT.

This clone was seen a single time. The rearrangement links TRBV7-9 to TRBJ1-2; 8 nucleotides match TRBD1. V dropped 5 bases and J dropped 6; count of bases not matched to a gene: 8. This CDR3 has 14 residues. Germline V gene lookup returns CDR1 SEHNR and CDR2 FQNEAQ (reference sequence). CDR3 coding DNA: TGTGCCAGCAGCCCCCGACAGGGGCGGAATGGCTACACCTTC. This translates into CASSPRQGRNGYTF.

This clone has only a few counts. The genes are TRBV18 and TRBJ1-2; 7 bases align to TRBD1. Trimming at V came to 4 bases and at J to 4 bases, leaving 6 bases not matched to a gene. Germline CDR1 KGHSH, CDR2 LQKENI. CDR3 length: 14 amino acids. The CDR3 region has the DNA TGTGCCAGCTCACTGTCAGGGGGAGGCTATGGCTACACCTTC. It translates to CASSLSGGGYGYTF.

V usage is TRBV4-1 and J usage is TRBJ2-2, with 8 bases identical to TRBD1. V was pared by 7 bases and J by 8 bases, with 12 bases of the junction left unmatched. This CDR3 contains 15 residues. Germline CDR1 reads MGHRA; CDR2 reads YSYEKL. The chain's CDR3 is CASTSDRGRSGELFF. The CDR3 DNA reads as TGCGCCAGCACCTCCGACAGGGGTCGTTCGGGGGAGCTGTTTTTT.

V usage is TRBV5-4 and J usage is TRBJ1-1; D is uncertain. Germline V gives CDR1 SGHNT, CDR2 YYREEE (reference sequence). Trimming stripped 5 bases from V and 1 base from J, with 12 bases between. This CDR3 is built from 14 residues. The CDR3 is CASRPTYANTEAFF. The CDR3 coding sequence is TGTGCCAGCAGGCCGACATATGCGAACACTGAAGCTTTCTTT.

The CDR3 nucleotides read TGTGCCAGCAGTTACTCCCCCCCCCAGAACACTGAAGCTTTCTTT. It encodes CASSYSPPQNTEAFF. V is TRBV6-6 and J is TRBJ1-1; no firm D call. Germline CDR1 and CDR2: MNHNY and SVGAGI (reference sequence). The V end lost 0 bases, the J end lost 1 base, and 9 bases lay between the germline ends. This CDR3 region has 15 residues.